This T cell receptor (beta chain) was identified in a study of PD-1 blockade in mismatch repair-deficient tumors. Study in general: All were previously treated, progressing patients with approximately 11 mismatch repair-deficient cancer types. The study's findings and limits: Tumor-resident clones, often undetectable pretreatment in blood, expanded then contracted after pembrolizumab.

Notes on this clone: Its antigen is not known.

V was pared by 5 bases and J by 4 bases, with 20 bases between. The V gene's germline CDR1 is LNHDA and CDR2 SQIVND (reference sequence). The CDR3 totals 16 residues. TCRs were sequenced from a few patients responding to pembrolizumab. TCRdb's table, derived via immunoSEQ multiplex PCR, lists solely in-frame clones and lacks some. Of 40,000 to 60,000 clones listed, approximately 78% were seen once; the top ten hold around 3.4%. The receptor was derived from an adult with mismatch repair-deficient cancer. The sample here was peripheral blood, taken 4 weeks after starting pembrolizumab. This sequence joins TRBV19 and TRBJ1-1; D is perhaps TRBD1 (5 bases). Here the CDR3 reads CASSWDLAASVTEAFF. As DNA, the CDR3 is TGTGCCAGTAGTTGGGACCTAGCCGCGTCTGTCACTGAAGCTTTCTTT.